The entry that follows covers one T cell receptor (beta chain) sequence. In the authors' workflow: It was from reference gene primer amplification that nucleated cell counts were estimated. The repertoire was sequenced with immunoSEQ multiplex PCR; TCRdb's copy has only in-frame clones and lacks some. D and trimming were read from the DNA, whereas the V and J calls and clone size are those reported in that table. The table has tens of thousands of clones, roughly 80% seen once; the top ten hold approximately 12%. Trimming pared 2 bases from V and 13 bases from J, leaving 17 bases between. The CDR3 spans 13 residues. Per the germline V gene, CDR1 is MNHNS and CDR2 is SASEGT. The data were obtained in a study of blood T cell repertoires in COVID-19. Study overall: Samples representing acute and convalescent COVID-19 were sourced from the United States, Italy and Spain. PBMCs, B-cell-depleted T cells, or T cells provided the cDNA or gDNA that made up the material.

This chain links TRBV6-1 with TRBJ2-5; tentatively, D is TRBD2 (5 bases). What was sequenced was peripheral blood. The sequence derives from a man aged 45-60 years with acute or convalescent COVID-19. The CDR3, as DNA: TGTGCCAGCAGTGAAAATGAGGCTAGCTCCCCGTACTTC. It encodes CASSENEASSPYF.